This T cell receptor beta chain was identified in a study of cytomegalovirus exposure and HLA in healthy donors. On this clone itself: Its antigen remains unidentified.

PCR amplification relied on 60 Vbeta primers (plus 13 Jbeta primers). Profiled with immunoSEQ multiplex PCR; TCRdb holds only in-frame clones, not every one. The data contain 150,000 to 200,000 clones, about 64% of them singletons. Findings and caveats of the study: The dataset shows that most TCR sequences were rare, while some public TCRs occurred in many donors. CMV serostatus alone was available as immune exposure information.

Trimming removed 3 bases at V and 4 bases at J, with 12 bases between. The CDR3 totals 14 residues. Germline lookup yields CDR1 MDHEN and CDR2 SYDVKM. V usage is TRBV28 and J usage is TRBJ1-2, with D perhaps matching TRBD1 (6 bases). This receptor was taken from a man aged 50 or older in good health and CMV-seronegative. The sample comprised PBMCs. For the CDR3, the DNA is TGTGCCAGCAGTTTGAGACAGGCCAGCTATGGCTACACCTTC. This translates into CASSLRQASYGYTF.